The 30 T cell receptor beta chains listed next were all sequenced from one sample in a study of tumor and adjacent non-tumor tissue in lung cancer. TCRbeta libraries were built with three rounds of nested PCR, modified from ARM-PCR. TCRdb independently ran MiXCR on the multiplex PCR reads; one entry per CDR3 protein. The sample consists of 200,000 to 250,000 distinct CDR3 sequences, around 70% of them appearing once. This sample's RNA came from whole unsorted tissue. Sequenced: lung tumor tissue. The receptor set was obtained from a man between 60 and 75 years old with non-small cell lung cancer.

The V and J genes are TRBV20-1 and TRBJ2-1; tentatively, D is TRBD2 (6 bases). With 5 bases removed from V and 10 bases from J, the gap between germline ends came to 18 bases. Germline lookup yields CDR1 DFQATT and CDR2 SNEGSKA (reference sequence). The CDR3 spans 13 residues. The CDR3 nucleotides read TGCAGTGCTGGAGGGGCCTATGCACACGAGCAGTTCTTC. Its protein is CSAGGAYAHEQFF.

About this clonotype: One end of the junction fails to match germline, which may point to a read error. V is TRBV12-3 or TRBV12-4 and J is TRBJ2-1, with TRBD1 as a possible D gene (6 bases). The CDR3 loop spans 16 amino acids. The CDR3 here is CASSSPGRGAYNEKFF. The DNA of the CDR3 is TGTGCCAGCAGCTCTCCTGGCAGGGGAGCCTACAATGAGAAGTTCTTC.

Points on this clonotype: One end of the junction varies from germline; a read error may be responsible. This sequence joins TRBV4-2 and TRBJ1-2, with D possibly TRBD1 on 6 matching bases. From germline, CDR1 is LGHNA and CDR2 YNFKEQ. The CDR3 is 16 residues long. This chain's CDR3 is CTSSHPAGTEGDGYTF. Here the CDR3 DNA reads TGTACCAGCAGCCACCCTGCCGGGACGGAGGGGGATGGCTACACCTTC.

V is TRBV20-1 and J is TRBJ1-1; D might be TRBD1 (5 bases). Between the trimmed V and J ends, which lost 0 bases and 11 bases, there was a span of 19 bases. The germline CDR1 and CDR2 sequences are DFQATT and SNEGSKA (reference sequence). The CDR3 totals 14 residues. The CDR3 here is CSAREIPREGGAFF. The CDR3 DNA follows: TGCAGTGCTAGAGAAATACCCAGGGAGGGTGGGGCTTTCTTT.

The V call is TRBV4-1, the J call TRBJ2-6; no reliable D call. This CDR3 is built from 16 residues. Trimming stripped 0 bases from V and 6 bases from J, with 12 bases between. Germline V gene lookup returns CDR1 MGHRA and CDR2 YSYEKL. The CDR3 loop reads CASSQDPGAEANVLTF. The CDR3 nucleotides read TGCGCCAGCAGCCAAGATCCCGGAGCTGAGGCCAACGTCCTGACTTTC.

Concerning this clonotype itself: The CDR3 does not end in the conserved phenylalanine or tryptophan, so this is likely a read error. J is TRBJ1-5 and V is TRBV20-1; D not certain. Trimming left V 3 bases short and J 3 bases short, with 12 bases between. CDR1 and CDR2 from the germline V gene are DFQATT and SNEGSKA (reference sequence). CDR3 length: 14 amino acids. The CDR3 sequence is CSARRGADNQPQHY. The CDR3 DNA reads TGCAGTGCTAGGCGGGGAGCGGACAATCAGCCCCAGCATTAT.

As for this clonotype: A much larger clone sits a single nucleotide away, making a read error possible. This CDR3 is CASSEIGRDYTF. In DNA, the CDR3 is TGTGCCAGCAGTGAAATAGGGAGGGACTACACCTTC. The chain employs TRBV6-1 and TRBJ1-2; D gene uncertain. Germline V lookup: CDR1 MNHNS, CDR2 SASEGT. This CDR3 is 12 amino acids long. V was trimmed by 2 bases and J by 10 bases, leaving 11 bases between them.

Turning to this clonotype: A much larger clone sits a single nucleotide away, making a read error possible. The CDR3 sequence: CANSKDPTSF. CDR3 DNA: TGTGCCAACAGCAAAGACCCGACAAGTTTT. This sequence joins TRBV6-5 and TRBJ1-4, with D uncertain. CDR3 length equals 10 residues. The germline gives CDR1 MNHEY, CDR2 SVGAGI.

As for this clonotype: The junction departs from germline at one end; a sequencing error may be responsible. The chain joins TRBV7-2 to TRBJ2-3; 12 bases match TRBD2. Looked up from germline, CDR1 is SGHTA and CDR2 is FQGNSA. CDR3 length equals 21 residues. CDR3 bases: TGTGCCATCAGCTTAGTACCCGGGAGACTAGCGGGAGACACAGGGACAGATACGCAGTATTTT. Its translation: CAISLVPGRLAGDTGTDTQYF.

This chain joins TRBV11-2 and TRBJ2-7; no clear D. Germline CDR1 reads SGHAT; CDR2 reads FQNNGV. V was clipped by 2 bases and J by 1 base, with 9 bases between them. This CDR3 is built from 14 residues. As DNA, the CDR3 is TGTGCCAGCAGCTTAAGGCTAGGATCCTACGAGCAGTACTTC. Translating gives CASSLRLGSYEQYF.

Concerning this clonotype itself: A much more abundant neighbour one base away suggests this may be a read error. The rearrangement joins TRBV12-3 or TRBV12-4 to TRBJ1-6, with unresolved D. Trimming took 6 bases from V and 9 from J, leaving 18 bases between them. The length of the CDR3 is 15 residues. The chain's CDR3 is CASSDKGSEGSPLHF. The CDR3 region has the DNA TGTGCCAGCAGCGACAAGGGATCTGAGGGTTCACCCCTCCACTTT.

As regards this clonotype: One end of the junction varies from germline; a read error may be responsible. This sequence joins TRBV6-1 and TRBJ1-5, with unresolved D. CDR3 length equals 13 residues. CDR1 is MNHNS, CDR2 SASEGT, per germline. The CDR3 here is CANSEHGRQPQHF. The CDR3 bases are TGTGCCAACAGTGAACATGGGAGGCAGCCCCAGCATTTT.

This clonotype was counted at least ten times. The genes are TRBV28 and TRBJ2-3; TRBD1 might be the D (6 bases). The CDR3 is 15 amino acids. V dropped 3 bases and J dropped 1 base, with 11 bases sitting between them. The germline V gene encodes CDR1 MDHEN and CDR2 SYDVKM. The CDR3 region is CASSLRGGGTDTQYF. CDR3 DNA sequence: TGTGCCAGCAGTTTGAGAGGGGGAGGCACAGATACGCAGTATTTT. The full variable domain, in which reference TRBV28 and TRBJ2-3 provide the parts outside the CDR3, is DVKVTQSSRYLVKRTGEKVFLECVQDMDHENMFWYRQDPGLGLRLIYFSYDVKMKEKGDIPEGYSVSREKKERFSLILESASTNQTSMYLCASSLRGGGTDTQYFGPGTRLTVL.

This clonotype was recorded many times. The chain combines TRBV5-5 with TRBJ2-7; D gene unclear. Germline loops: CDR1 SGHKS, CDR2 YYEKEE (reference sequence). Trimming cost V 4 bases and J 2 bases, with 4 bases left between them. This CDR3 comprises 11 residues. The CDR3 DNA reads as TGTGCCAGCAGCATAACCTACGAGCAGTACTTC. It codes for CASSITYEQYF.

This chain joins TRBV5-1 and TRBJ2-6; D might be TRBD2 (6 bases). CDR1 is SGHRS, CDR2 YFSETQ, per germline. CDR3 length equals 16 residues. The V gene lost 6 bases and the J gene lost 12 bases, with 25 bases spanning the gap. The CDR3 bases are TGCGCCAGCACCGGAGGGACGCGGGACGGGACCAGCGTCCTGACTTTC. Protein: CASTGGTRDGTSVLTF. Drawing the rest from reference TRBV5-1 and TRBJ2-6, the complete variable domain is KAGVTQTPRYLIKTRGQQVTLSCSPISGHRSVSWYQQTPGQGLQFLFEYFSETQRNKGNFPGRFSGRQFSNSRSEMNVSTLELGDSALYLCASTGGTRDGTSVLTFGAGSRLTVL.

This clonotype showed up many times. The CDR3 protein is CASSGAVNTGELFF. CDR3 bases: TGTGCCAGTAGTGGGGCAGTTAACACCGGGGAGCTGTTTTTT. The V and J genes are TRBV19 and TRBJ2-2, with D maybe TRBD1 (5 bases). Looked up from germline, CDR1 is LNHDA and CDR2 is SQIVND (reference sequence). The ends were cut back, 5 bases at V and 2 bases at J, with 9 bases in the middle. There are 14 residues in the CDR3.

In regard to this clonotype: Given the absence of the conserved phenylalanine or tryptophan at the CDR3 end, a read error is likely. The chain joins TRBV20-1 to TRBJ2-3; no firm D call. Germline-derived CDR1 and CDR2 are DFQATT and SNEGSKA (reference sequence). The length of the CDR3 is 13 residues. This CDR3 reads CSASRLDTDTQYY. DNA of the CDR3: TGTAGTGCTAGTCGGCTAGACACAGATACGCAGTATTAT.

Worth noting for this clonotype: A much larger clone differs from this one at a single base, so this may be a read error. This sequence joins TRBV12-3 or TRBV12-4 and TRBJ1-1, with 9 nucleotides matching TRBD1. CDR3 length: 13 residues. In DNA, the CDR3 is TGTGACAGCAGTTTGACCGGACAGGGGCAGGCTTTCTTT. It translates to CDSSLTGQGQAFF.

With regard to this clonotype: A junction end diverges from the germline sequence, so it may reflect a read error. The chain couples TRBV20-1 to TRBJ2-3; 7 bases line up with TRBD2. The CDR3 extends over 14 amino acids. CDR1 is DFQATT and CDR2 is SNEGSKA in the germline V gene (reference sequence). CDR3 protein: CSALTSPSTDTRYF. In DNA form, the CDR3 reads TGCAGTGCTCTGACTAGCCCCTCCACAGATACGCGGTATTTT.

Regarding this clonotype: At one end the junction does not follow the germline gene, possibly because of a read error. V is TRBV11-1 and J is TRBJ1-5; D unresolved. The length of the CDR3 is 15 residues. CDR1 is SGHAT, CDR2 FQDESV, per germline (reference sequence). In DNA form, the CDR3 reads TGTGCGAGCAGCCCCGATGGACGTAGCATTCAGCCCCAGCATTTT. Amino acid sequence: CASSPDGRSIQPQHF.

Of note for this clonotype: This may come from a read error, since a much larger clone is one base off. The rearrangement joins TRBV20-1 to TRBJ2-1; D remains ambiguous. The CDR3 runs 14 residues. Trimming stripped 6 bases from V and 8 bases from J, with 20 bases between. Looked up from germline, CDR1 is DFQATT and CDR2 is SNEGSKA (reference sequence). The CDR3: CSAAEWQANDEQFF. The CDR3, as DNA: TGCAGTGCGGCAGAGTGGCAGGCCAACGATGAGCAGTTCTTC.

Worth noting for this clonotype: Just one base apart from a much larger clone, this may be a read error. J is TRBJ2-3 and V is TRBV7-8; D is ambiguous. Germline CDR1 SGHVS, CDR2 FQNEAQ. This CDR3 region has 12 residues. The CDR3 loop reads CASSYSTYTQYF. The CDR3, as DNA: TGTGCCAGCAGCTATAGCACATATACGCAGTATTTT.

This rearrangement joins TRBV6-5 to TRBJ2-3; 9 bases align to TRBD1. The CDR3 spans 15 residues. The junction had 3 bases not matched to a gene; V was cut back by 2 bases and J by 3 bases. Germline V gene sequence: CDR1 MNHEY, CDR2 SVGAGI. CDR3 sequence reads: CASSYPGTGTDTQYF. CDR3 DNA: TGTGCCAGCAGTTACCCCGGGACAGGGACAGATACGCAGTATTTT.

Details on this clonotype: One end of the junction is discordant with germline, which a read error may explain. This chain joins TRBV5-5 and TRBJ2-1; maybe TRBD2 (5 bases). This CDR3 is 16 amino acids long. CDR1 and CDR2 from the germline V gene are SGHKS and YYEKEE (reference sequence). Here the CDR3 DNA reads TGCGTCAGCAACTTGGCCGGGCTAGCCACCTACAATGAACAGTTCTTC. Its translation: CVSNLAGLATYNEQFF.

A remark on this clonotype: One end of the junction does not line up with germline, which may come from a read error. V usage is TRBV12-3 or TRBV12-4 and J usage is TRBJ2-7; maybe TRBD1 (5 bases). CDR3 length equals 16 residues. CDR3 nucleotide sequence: TGTACCAGCAGTTCCATGTGGGGCACAAGCTCCTACAAGCAGTACTTC. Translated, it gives CTSSSMWGTSSYKQYF.

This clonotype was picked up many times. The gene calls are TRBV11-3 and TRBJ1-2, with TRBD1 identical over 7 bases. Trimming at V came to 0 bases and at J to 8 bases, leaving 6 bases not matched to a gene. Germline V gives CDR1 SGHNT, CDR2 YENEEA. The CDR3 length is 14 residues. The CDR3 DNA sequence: TGTGCCAGCAGCTTAGATCGACAGGGTTGGGGCTACACCTTC. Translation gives CASSLDRQGWGYTF.

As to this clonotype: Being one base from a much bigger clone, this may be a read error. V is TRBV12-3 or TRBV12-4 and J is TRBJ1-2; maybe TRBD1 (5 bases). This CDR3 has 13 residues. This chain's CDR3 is CARSSGRNYGYTF. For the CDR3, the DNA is TGTGCCAGGAGTTCGGGACGGAACTATGGCTACACCTTC.

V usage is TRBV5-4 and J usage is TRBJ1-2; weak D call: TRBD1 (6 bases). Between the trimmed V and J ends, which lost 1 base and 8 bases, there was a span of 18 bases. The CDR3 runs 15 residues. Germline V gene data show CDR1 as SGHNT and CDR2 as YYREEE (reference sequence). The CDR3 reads CASSLPRTGFLGYTF. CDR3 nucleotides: TGTGCCAGCAGCTTGCCCCGAACAGGGTTTCTGGGCTACACCTTC.

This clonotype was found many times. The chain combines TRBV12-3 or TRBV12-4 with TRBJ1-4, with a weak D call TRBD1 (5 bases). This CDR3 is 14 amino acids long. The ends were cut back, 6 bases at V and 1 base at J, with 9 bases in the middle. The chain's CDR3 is CASSRRGTNEKLFF. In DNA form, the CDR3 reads TGTGCCAGCAGCCGGAGGGGAACTAATGAAAAACTGTTTTTT.

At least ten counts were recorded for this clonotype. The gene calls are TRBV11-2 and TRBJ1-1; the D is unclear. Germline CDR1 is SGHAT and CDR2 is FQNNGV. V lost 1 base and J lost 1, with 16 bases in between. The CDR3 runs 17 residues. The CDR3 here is CASSLGTFYRTNTEAFF. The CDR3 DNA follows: TGTGCCAGCAGCTTAGGGACTTTTTATCGGACGAACACTGAAGCTTTCTTT.